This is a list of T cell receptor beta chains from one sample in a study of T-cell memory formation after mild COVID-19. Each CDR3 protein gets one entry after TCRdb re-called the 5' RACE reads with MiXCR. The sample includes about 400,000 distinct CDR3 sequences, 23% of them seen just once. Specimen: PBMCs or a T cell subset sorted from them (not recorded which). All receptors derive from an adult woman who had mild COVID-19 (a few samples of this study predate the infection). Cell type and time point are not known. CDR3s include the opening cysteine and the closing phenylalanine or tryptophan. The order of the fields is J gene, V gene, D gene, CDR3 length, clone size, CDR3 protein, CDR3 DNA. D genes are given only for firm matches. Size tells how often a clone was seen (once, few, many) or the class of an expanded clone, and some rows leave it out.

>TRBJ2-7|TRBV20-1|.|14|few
CSAPDPGRSYEQYF
TGCAGTGCCCCCGATCCTGGGAGGTCCTACGAGCAGTACTTC
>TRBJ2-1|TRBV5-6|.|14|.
CASSFTGHHNEQFF
TGTGCCAGCAGCTTCACAGGGCACCACAATGAGCAGTTCTTC
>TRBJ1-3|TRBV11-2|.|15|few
CASSSGAFSGNTIYF
TGTGCCAGCAGCTCAGGAGCCTTCTCTGGAAACACCATATATTTT
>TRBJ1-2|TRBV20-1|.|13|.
CSASPAGHFGYTF
TGCAGTGCGAGTCCCGCGGGACACTTTGGCTACACCTTC
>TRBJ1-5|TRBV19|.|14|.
CASSGQTHNQPQHF
TGTGCCAGTAGTGGGCAGACCCACAATCAGCCCCAGCATTTT
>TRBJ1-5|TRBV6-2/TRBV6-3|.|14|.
CASSYLDETQPQHF
TGTGCCAGCAGTTACTTGGACGAGACTCAGCCCCAGCATTTT
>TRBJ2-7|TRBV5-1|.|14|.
CASSLTGSPYEQYF
TGCGCCAGCAGCTTGACAGGGTCACCGTACGAGCAGTACTTC
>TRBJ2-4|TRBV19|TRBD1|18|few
CASSIGTGDGRDKNIQYF
TGTGCCAGTAGTATAGGGACAGGGGATGGGAGAGACAAAAACATTCAGTACTTC
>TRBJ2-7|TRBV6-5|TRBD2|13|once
CASSLREGGEQYF
TGTGCCAGCAGTCTCCGGGAGGGTGGCGAGCAGTACTTC
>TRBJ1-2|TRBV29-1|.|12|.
CSVGPFIYGYTF
TGCAGCGTTGGCCCGTTTATCTATGGCTACACCTTC
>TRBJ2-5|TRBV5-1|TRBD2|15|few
CASSSGTSVKETQYF
TGCGCCAGCAGCTCAGGGACTAGCGTAAAAGAGACCCAGTACTTC
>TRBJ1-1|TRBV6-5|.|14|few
CASSYQGPNTEAFF
TGTGCCAGCAGTTATCAGGGGCCGAACACTGAAGCTTTCTTT
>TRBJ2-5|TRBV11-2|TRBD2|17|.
CASSLDALAGEKETQYF
TGTGCCAGCAGCTTAGATGCCTTAGCGGGAGAAAAAGAGACCCAGTACTTC
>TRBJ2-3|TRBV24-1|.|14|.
CATSDPVGTDTQYF
TGTGCCACCAGTGACCCGGTCGGCACAGATACGCAGTATTTT
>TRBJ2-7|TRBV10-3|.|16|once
CAISEPFGDTSYEQYF
TGTGCCATCAGTGAGCCATTCGGGGATACCTCCTACGAGCAGTACTTC
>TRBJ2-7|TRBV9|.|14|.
CASSVATTAYEQYF
TGTGCCAGCAGCGTAGCTACGACAGCCTACGAGCAGTACTTC
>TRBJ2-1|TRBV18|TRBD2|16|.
CASSPPGREGSNEQFF
TGTGCCAGCTCACCACCGGGGCGGGAGGGGAGCAATGAGCAGTTCTTC
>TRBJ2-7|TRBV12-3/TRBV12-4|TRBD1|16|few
CASSSMWGTGSHEQYF
TGTGCCAGCAGTTCCATGTGGGGGACAGGGTCCCACGAGCAGTACTTC
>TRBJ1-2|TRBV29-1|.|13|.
CSVIGDTNYGYTF
TGCAGCGTCATCGGGGACACAAACTATGGCTACACCTTC
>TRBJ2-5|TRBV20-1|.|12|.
CSAIQGRETQYF
TGCAGTGCTATACAGGGACGAGAGACCCAGTACTTC
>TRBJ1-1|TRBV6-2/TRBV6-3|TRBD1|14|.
CASTWDSVNTEAFF
TGTGCCAGCACGTGGGACAGCGTGAACACTGAAGCTTTCTTT
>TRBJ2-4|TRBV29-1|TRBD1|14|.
CSVALGQSANIQYF
TGCAGCGTTGCTCTGGGACAGTCGGCGAACATTCAGTACTTC
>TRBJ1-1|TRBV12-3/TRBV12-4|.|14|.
CASSRTVMNTEAFF
TGTGCCAGCAGTCGGACAGTCATGAACACTGAAGCTTTCTTT
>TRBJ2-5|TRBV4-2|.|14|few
CASSHPGERETQYF
TGTGCCAGCAGCCATCCAGGGGAAAGGGAGACCCAGTACTTC
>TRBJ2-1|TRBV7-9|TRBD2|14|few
CASSFSGGLSEQFF
TGTGCCAGCAGCTTTAGCGGGGGGCTTTCTGAGCAGTTCTTC
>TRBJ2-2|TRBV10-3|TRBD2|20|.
CAISESLLAGDPRDTGELFF
TGTGCCATCAGTGAGTCGTTGTTAGCGGGAGATCCTCGGGACACCGGGGAGCTGTTTTTT
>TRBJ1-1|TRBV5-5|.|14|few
CASSPVEMNTEAFF
TGTGCCAGCAGCCCAGTAGAAATGAACACTGAAGCTTTCTTT
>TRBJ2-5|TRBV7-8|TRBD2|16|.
CASSPRKRGGLETQYF
TGTGCCAGCAGCCCTCGGAAGCGGGGGGGCCTCGAGACCCAGTACTTC
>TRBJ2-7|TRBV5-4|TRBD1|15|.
CASRPDRGSSYEQYF
TGTGCCAGCAGGCCGGACAGGGGATCCTCCTACGAGCAGTACTTC
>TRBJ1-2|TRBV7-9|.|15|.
CASSFGRNLNYGYTF
TGTGCCAGCAGCTTCGGACGGAACCTTAACTATGGCTACACCTTC
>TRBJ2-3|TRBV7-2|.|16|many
CASSLLRAVSTDTQYF
TGTGCCAGCAGCTTATTGCGGGCGGTTAGCACAGATACGCAGTATTTT
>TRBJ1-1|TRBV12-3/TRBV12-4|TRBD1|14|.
CASSFQGGSTEAFF
TGTGCCAGCAGTTTTCAGGGGGGGTCCACTGAAGCTTTCTTT
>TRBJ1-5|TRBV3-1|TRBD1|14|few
CASSHRQGNQPQHF
TGTGCCAGCAGCCACAGACAGGGAAATCAGCCCCAGCATTTT
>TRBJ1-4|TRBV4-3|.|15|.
CASSQELGNFEKLFF
TGCGCCAGCAGCCAAGAGTTGGGAAATTTTGAAAAACTGTTTTTT
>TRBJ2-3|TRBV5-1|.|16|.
CASSLIGPRGSDTQYF
TGCGCCAGCAGCTTGATCGGGCCGCGAGGATCGGATACGCAGTATTTT
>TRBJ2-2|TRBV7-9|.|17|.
CASSLSWGDKNTGELFF
TGTGCCAGCAGCTTAAGTTGGGGGGACAAAAACACCGGGGAGCTGTTTTTT
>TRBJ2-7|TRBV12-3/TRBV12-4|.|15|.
CASSLEDRGANEQYF
TGTGCCAGCAGTTTAGAGGACAGAGGAGCTAACGAGCAGTACTTC
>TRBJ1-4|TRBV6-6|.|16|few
CASSYISAGTDEKLFF
TGTGCCAGCAGTTACATCAGCGCAGGGACGGATGAAAAACTGTTTTTT
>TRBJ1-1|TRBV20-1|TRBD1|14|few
CSASGGQLNTEAFF
TGCAGTGCTAGCGGGGGACAGCTGAACACTGAAGCTTTCTTT
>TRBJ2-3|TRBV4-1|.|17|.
CASSQDLAGADTDTQYF
TGCGCCAGCAGCCAAGATCTGGCGGGTGCCGACACAGATACGCAGTATTTT
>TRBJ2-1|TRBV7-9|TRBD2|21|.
CASSHPPGTSGSPRGNNEQFF
TGTGCCAGCAGCCATCCGCCCGGGACTAGCGGGAGCCCACGAGGGAACAATGAGCAGTTCTTC
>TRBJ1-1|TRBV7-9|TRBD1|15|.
CASSLVDRGPTEAFF
TGTGCCAGCAGCTTGGTCGACAGGGGGCCTACTGAAGCTTTCTTT
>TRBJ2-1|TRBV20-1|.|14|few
CSARDPFSYNEQFF
TGCAGTGCTAGGGACCCATTCTCCTACAATGAGCAGTTCTTC
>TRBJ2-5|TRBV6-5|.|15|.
CASSYFGGRGETQYF
TGTGCCAGCAGTTACTTTGGGGGACGGGGAGAGACCCAGTACTTC
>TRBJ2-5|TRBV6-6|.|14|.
CASIGTVDLETQYF
TGTGCCAGCATAGGAACTGTGGACCTAGAGACCCAGTACTTC
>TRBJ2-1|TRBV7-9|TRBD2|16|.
CASSLPRSGTDNEQFF
TGTGCCAGCAGCTTACCCAGGAGCGGGACCGACAATGAGCAGTTCTTC
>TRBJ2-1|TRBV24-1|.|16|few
CATSDPDGRNYNEQFF
TGTGCCACCAGTGATCCTGACGGTCGCAACTACAATGAGCAGTTCTTC
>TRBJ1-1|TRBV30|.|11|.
CAWSPYTEAFF
TGTGCCTGGAGCCCTTACACTGAAGCTTTCTTT
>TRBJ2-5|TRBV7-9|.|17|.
CASSLAPSSLGYETQYF
TGTGCCAGCAGCTTAGCGCCCTCTAGCTTGGGGTACGAGACCCAGTACTTC